This T cell receptor (beta chain) was found in a study of T cells in Graves' hyperthyroidism and ophthalmopathy (dated by TCRdb to between 2018 and 2020). About the investigation overall: Peripheral blood samples were taken at initial diagnosis, before any treatment was given. To identify TCR V-J signatures that set the groups apart, the researchers used a discovery cohort of 95 to 100 patients, made up of fewer than 50 with Graves' ophthalmopathy and some 55 with stable Graves' hyperthyroidism. Whether ophthalmopathy could be predicted prospectively was tested in an independent validation cohort made up of roughly 19 hyperthyroidism patients plus 17 patients who later progressed to ophthalmopathy. The 75 to 100 discovery patients were randomly split 7:3 into training and test sets. In addition, the study compared T-cell repertoires in thyroid tissue and in blood from over 5 Graves' hyperthyroidism patients. Following sampling, methimazole starting at 30 mg daily was given to hyperthyroidism patients, and high-dose intravenous methylprednisolone was given to ophthalmopathy patients. TCR Vbeta CDR3 sequencing of some 140 peripheral blood samples (about 45 ophthalmopathy, some 75 hyperthyroidism and 17 progressor patients) is reported in the paper.

This clonotype was detected ten times or more. Its antigen is unknown. No base quality information exists; no much larger clone differs at one position. Paper-wide results and their limitations: During validation, the model predicted progression to ophthalmopathy a median of about 5.9 months ahead of onset, with just under 71% sensitivity and almost 75% specificity. A 13 V-J signature model separated ophthalmopathy from stable hyperthyroidism, with around 90% sensitivity and approximately 81% specificity in cross-validation and 80%/75% in testing. Most expanded thyroid clonotypes (frequency above 0.001) were also detected in blood, a finding suggesting that blood repertoires may reflect thyroid immune responses. No statistical method was used to set the sample size in advance, and investigators knew the group allocation.

Ophthalmopathy patients had moderately to severely active disease, with a Clinical Activity Score of 3 or more, a NOSPECS grade of 4 or more, and a disease duration of less than 3 months. Exclusion was applied to patients with uncontrolled infections, other autoimmune diseases, pregnancy or lactation. Clinical symptoms, serum thyroxine and TRAb, thyroid ultrasound, and orbital computed tomography formed the basis for the diagnoses. PBMCs were separated from under 12 ml of fresh peripheral blood using Ficoll-Paque density gradient centrifugation. Total RNA was extracted using Trizol reagent, and RNA quality was assessed on an Agilent 2100 Bioanalyzer. From the cysteine up to the phenylalanine, the CDR3 has a length of 12 residues. Only the CDR3 DNA stays, 36 bases, in frame from base 1. The germline ends are 15 bases apart after V is trimmed by 6 bases and J by 9 bases. The germline V gene (reference sequence) sets CDR1 to DFQATT and CDR2 to SNEGSKA.

The TCR beta CDR3 regions were amplified from RNA transcripts. The TCR CDR3 was subjected to a first round of RT-PCR using the HTBI primer set and the Qiagen OneStep RT-PCR kit. Libraries were constructed in a second round of multiplex PCR, after which size selection and purification were performed. Sequencing of the libraries was done on an Illumina HiSeq2000 using paired-end 100 bp reads. As for the original processing: SOAPnuke was used to process the raw data, removing reads that contained adapters or uncalled bases, had a mean Phred below 15, or lacked an exact match to the constant primer or identifier. High-quality paired reads were merged using COPE v1.2.5, and each unique nucleotide sequence was defined as a clonotype. MiTCR v1.1 was used to align the clonotypes against IMGT TRBV, TRBD and TRBJ reference segments. Only V-J combinations with frequency above 0.0001, covering approximately 99% of repertoires, were analysed. A TCS score was defined as the ratio of F50 (clonal expansion) to E x V (chaos), with BLOSUM62-based TCRdist applied between CDR3 peptides within each V-J. Welch's t-statistics and random forest reduced fewer than 550 V-J features to 10 to 15, which were used in a naive Bayes classifier (R e1071). TCRdb's own reprocessing of the public reads used fastp at Q25 and MiXCR and kept productive beta chains. For every CDR3 protein sequence, its rows merge into one entry that carries the most common genes and DNA. TCRdb's processing, not the study's, gives the V and J calls here. The sample table lists about 520,000 distinct CDR3 sequences, roughly 24% of them with a count of one. The leading ten clones occupy 11% of the sample.

The origin of this receptor is a woman aged 25 to 39 with Graves' ophthalmopathy. The rearranged chain carries TRBV20-1 and TRBJ1-5, with a weak D call of TRBD1 (5 bases match). Sequencing was carried out using blood. For the CDR3, the sequence is CSARPTVGPQHF. The DNA sequence follows: TGCAGTGCACGTCCGACAGTTGGGCCCCAGCATTTT.